The source of this TCR beta chain is a study of blood T cell repertoires in COVID-19. Study as a whole: Samples taken during acute and convalescent COVID-19 were collected in the United States, Italy and Spain. Nucleic acid was either cDNA or gDNA, and it came from T cells, B-cell-depleted T cells, or PBMCs.

CDR1 and CDR2 from the germline V gene are MNHEY and SMNVEV (reference sequence). The CDR3 runs to 17 residues. V was shortened by 2 bases and J by 3 bases, with 19 bases between the two germline ends. In the authors' methods: Estimates of nucleated cell counts were drawn from the amplification of reference gene primers. Assay: immunoSEQ multiplex PCR; the TCRdb copy retains only in-frame clones and omits some. That table is the source of V, J and clone size, and D and trimming were worked out from the DNA. The table lists some 350,000 clones, about 90% of them singletons. The V and J genes are TRBV27 and TRBJ1-2; the D gene is possibly TRBD1 (6 bases). This receptor was taken from a woman aged 18-35 years who had recovered from COVID-19. The source material was peripheral blood. Here the CDR3 reads CASSLRQDPLFHYGYTF. The CDR3 nucleotides are TGTGCCAGCAGTTTAAGACAGGATCCCCTCTTCCACTATGGCTACACCTTC.